By frequency in the sample, the clone carrying this T cell receptor beta chain is medium-sized. Its antigen is still unknown. This CDR3 comprises 16 residues. Looked up from germline, CDR1 is GTSNPN and CDR2 is SVGIG (reference sequence). V was shortened by 0 bases and J by 3 bases, with 18 bases between the two germline ends. The record originates from a study of T and B cells in COVID-19 patients. Background on the study: Blood was sampled from COVID-19 patients who were either actively infected or recovered.

TRB rearrangements were amplified by multiplex PCR with BIOMED2 TRB-A/B primers. TCRdb re-called the multiplex PCR reads through MiXCR, storing one row per CDR3 protein. The sample has about 8,000 distinct CDR3 sequences; 25% to 35% are singletons. Study conclusions and caveats: Patients with COVID-19 reportedly showed strongly skewed T cell receptor beta variable and joining gene usage. CD4+, regulatory T cell, CD8+ and sorted SARS-CoV-2-responsive or tetramer+ T cells were not yet sequenced.

Each TRB amplification used roughly 230-550 ng of genomic DNA from blood. The TCR sequence derives from a human donor who had recovered from COVID-19. What was sequenced was blood. The chain recombines TRBV30 with TRBJ2-7, with D maybe TRBD2 (6 bases). The CDR3 region is CAWSVLSREVYYEQYF. CDR3 bases: TGTGCCTGGAGTGTACTGTCCAGGGAGGTGTACTACGAGCAGTACTTC.